Detailed here is one TCR beta chain. Its antigen is not yet known. Per-base quality was not reported, and no clone a single base away is much larger than it. The sample is drawn from a study of T-cell reconstitution after alpha-beta-depleted transplantation in children (dated by TCRdb to about 2016). Background on the whole study: The study quantitatively tracked T-cell immune reconstitution after TCRalphabeta/CD19-depleted allogeneic hematopoietic cell transplantation in children using TCR repertoire profiling. Points the paper makes about the study in general: In some patients, high TCRbeta diversity at day 60 was attributed to recipient T cells and intrathymic progenitors that had survived conditioning. The frequencies of hyperexpanded clones fell over the following months, and after one year, T-cell counts and TCRbeta diversity were mostly attributed to newly produced T cells. Apparently early alphabetaT-cell count recovery about two months after transplant reportedly relied on only several hundred rapidly expanded clones derived from non-depleted graft cells.

Library generation was performed with PCR. The data were produced on an Illumina HiSeq 2500. TCR libraries were prepared with molecular barcoding, using unique molecular identifiers to normalize TCRbeta repertoire quantification. TCRdb reprocessed the public reads (quality trimming at Q25 with fastp, clone calling with MiXCR) and kept in-frame beta chains. For every CDR3 protein sequence, its rows merge into one entry that carries the most common genes and DNA. The sample table lists fewer than 750,000 distinct CDR3 sequences, more than 20% of them with a count of one. The top ten hold around 36% of the sample. The CDR3 holds 13 amino acids from the cysteine to the phenylalanine. Only the CDR3 DNA is retained, 39 bases long and in frame from the first base. V and J are truncated by 0 bases and 8 bases respectively, leaving an intervening sequence of 10 bases. CDR1 LGHDT and CDR2 YNNKEL are derived from the germline V gene (reference sequence).

Explained via the paper, the treatment or condition label denotes: allogeneic hematopoietic cell transplantation with graft depleted of TCRalphabeta T cells and CD19 B cells. The children who served as transplant recipients had been given grafts of TCRalphabeta/CD19-depleted allogeneic hematopoietic cells. The clonotype originates from a boy in the first two years of life with Wiskott-Aldrich syndrome, due to receive a stem cell transplant. The starting material was PBMCs, obtained before TCRalphabeta/CD19-depleted stem cell transplant. The chain joins TRBV3-1 to TRBJ1-2, with no confident D gene call. This receptor carries the CDR3 CASSQDPDFGYTF. The DNA reads TGTGCCAGCAGCCAAGATCCTGATTTCGGCTACACCTTC.